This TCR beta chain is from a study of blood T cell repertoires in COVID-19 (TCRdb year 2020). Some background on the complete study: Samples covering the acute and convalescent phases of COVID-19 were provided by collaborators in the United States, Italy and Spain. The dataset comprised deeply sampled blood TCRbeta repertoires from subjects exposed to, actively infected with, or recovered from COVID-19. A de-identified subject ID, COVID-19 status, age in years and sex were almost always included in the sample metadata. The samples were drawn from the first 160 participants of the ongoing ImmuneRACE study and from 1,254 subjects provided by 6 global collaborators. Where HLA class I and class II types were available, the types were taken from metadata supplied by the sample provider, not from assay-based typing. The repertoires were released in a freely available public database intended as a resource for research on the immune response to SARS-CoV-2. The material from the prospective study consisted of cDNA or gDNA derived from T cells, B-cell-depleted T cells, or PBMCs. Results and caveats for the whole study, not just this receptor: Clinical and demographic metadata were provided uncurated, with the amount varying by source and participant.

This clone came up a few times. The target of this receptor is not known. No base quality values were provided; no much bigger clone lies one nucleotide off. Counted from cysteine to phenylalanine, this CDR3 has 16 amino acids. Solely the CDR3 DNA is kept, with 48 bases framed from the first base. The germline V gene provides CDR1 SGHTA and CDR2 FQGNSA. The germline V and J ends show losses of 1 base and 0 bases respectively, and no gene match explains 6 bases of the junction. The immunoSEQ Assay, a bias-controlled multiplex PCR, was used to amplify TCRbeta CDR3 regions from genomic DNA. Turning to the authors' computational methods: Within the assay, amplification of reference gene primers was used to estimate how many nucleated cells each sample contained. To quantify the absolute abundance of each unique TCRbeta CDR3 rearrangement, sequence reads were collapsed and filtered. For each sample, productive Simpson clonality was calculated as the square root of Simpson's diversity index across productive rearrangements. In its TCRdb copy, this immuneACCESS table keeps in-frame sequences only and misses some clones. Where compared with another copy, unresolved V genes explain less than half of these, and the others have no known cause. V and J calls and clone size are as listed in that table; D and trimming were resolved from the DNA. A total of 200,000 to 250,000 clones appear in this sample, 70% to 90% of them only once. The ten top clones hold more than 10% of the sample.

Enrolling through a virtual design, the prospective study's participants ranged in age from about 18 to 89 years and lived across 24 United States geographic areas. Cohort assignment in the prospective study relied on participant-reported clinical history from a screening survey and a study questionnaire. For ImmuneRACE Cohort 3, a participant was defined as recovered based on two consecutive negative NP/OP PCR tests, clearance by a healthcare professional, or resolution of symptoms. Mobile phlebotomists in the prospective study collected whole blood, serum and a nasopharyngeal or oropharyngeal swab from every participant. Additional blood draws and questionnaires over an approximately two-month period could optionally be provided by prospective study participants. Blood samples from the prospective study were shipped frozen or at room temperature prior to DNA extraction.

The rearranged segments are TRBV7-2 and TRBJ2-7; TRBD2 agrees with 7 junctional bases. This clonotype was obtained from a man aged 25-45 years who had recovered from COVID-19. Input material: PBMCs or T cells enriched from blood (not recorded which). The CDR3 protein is CASSLELASASYEQYF. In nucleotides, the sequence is TGTGCCAGCAGCTTAGAACTAGCGAGCGCCTCCTACGAGCAGTACTTC.